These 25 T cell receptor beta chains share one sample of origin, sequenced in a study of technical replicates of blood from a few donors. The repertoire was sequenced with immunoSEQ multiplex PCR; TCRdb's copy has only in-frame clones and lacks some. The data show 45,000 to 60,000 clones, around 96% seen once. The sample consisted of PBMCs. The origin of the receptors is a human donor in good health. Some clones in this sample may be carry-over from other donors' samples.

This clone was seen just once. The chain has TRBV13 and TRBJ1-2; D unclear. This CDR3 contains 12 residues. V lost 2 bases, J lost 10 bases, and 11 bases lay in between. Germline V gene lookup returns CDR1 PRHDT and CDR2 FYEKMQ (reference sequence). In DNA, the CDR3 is TGTGCCAGCAGCTTAATCCCGGGTTTCTACACCTTC. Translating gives CASSLIPGFYTF.

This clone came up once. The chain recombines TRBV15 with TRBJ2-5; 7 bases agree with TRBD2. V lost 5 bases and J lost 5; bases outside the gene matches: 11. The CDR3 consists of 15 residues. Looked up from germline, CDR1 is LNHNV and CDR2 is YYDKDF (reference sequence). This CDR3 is CATSLRAGVWETQYF. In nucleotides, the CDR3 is TGTGCCACCAGCCTTCGGGCGGGGGTTTGGGAGACCCAGTACTTC.

CDR3 region: CASGRQGGGAGTEAFF. The CDR3 nucleotides read TGTGCTAGTGGTAGACAAGGCGGGGGGGCAGGCACTGAAGCTTTCTTT. The chain carries TRBV12-5 and TRBJ1-1; perhaps TRBD1 as D (6 bases). Trimming left V 5 bases short and J 4 bases short, with 20 bases between. Germline-derived CDR1 and CDR2 are LGHNT and FRNRAP. The CDR3 has 16 residues.

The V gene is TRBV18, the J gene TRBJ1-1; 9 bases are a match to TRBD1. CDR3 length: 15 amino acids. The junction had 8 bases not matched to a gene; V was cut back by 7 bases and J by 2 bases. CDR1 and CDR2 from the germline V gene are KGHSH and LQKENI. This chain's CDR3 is CASLAAGQGNTEAFF. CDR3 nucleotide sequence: TGTGCCAGCTTAGCAGCGGGACAGGGTAACACTGAAGCTTTCTTT.

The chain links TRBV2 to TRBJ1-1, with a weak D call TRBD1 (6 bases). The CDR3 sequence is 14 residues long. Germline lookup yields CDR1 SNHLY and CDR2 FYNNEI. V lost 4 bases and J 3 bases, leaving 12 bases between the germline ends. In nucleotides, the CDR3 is TGTGCCAGCAGTGTACAGGGAGGGGACACTGAAGCTTTCTTT. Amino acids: CASSVQGGDTEAFF. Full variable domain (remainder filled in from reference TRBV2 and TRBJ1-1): EPEVTQTPSHQVTQMGQEVILRCVPISNHLYFYWYRQILGQKVEFLVSFYNNEISEKSEIFDDQFSVERPDGSNFTLKIRSTKLEDSAMYFCASSVQGGDTEAFFGQGTRLTVV.

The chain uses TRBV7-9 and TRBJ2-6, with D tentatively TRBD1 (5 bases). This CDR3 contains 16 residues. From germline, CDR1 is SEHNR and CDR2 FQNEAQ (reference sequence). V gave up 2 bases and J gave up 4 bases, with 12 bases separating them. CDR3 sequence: CASSLQGFQGANVLTF. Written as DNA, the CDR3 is TGTGCCAGCAGCTTACAGGGTTTTCAGGGGGCCAACGTCCTGACTTTC.

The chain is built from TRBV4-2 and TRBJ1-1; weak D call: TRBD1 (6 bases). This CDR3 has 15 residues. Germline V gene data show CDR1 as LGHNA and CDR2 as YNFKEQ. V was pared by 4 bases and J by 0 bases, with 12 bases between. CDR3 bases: TGTGCCAGCAGCCCGACAGGAATCATGAACACTGAAGCTTTCTTT. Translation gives CASSPTGIMNTEAFF.

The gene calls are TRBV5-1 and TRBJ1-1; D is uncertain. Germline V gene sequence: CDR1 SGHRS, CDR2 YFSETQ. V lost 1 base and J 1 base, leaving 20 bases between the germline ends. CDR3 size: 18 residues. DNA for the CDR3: TGCGCCAGCAGCTTGAAGTCCGATAGGAGAGAAAAGAACACTGAAGCTTTCTTT. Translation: CASSLKSDRREKNTEAFF. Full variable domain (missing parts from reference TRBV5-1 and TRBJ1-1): KAGVTQTPRYLIKTRGQQVTLSCSPISGHRSVSWYQQTPGQGLQFLFEYFSETQRNKGNFPGRFSGRQFSNSRSEMNVSTLELGDSALYLCASSLKSDRREKNTEAFFGQGTRLTVV.

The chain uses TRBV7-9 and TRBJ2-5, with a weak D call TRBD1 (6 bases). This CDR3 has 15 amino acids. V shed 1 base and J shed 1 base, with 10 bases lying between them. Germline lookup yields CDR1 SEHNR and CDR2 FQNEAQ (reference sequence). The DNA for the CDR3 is TGTGCCAGCAGCTTAGGGGCAGGGGCCCAAGAGACCCAGTACTTC. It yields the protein CASSLGAGAQETQYF.

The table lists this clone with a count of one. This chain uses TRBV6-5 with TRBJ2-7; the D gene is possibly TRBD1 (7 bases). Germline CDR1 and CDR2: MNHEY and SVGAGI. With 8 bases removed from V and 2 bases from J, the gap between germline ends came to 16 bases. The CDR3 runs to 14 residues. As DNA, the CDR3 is TGTGCCAGCGCCCAGGGGGGCCTCGCCTACGAGCAGTACTTC. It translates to CASAQGGLAYEQYF.

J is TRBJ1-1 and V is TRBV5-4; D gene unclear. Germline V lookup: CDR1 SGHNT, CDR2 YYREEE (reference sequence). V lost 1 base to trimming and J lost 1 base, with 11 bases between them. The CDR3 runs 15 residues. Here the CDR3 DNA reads TGTGCCAGCAGCTTGAGCGGGGTGGGGAACACTGAAGCTTTCTTT. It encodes CASSLSGVGNTEAFF.

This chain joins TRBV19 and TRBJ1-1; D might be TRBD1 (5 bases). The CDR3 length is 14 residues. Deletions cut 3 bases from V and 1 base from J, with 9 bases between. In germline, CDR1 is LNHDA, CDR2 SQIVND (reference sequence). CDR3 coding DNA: TGTGCCAGTAGTATGGGGCGTTCGAACACTGAAGCTTTCTTT. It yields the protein CASSMGRSNTEAFF. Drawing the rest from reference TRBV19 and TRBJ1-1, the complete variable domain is DGGITQSPKYLFRKEGQNVTLSCEQNLNHDAMYWYRQDPGQGLRLIYYSQIVNDFQKGDIAEGYSVSREKKESFPLTVTSAQKNPTAFYLCASSMGRSNTEAFFGQGTRLTVV.

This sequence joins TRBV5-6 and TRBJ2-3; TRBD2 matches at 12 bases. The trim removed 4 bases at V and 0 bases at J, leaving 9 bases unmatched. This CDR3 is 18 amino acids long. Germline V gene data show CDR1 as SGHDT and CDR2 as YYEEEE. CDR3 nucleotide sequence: TGTGCCAGCAGCACACTAGCGGGGGGATTAACTAGCACAGATACGCAGTATTTT. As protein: CASSTLAGGLTSTDTQYF.

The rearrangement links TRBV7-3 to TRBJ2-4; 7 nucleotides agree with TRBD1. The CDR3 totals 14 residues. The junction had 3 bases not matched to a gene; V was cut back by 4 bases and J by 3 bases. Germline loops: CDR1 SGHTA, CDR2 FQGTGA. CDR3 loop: CASSSRDSKNIQYF. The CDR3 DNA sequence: TGTGCCAGCAGCTCCCGGGACAGCAAAAACATTCAGTACTTC.

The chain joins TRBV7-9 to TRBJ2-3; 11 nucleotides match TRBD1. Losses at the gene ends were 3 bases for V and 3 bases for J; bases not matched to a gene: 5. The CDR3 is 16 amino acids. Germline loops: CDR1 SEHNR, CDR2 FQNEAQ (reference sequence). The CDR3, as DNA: TGTGCCAGCAGCTTCAAAGGACAGGGGGCTACAGATACGCAGTATTTT. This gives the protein CASSFKGQGATDTQYF. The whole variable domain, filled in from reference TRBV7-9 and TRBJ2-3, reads DTGVSQNPRHKITKRGQNVTFRCDPISEHNRLYWYRQTLGQGPEFLTYFQNEAQLEKSRLLSDRFSAERPKGSFSTLEIQRTEQGDSAMYLCASSFKGQGATDTQYFGPGTRLTVL.

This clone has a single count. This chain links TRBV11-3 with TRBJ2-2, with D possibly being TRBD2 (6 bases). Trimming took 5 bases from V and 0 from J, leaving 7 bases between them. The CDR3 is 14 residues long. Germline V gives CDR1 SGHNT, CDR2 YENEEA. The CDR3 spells CASSRGTNTGELFF. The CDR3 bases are TGTGCCAGCAGCCGGGGGACGAACACCGGGGAGCTGTTTTTT. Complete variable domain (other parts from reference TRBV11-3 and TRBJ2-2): EAGVVQSPRYKIIEKKQPVAFWCNPISGHNTLYWYLQNLGQGPELLIRYENEEAVDDSQLPKDRFSAERLKGVDSTLKIQPAELGDSAVYLCASSRGTNTGELFFGEGSRLTVL.

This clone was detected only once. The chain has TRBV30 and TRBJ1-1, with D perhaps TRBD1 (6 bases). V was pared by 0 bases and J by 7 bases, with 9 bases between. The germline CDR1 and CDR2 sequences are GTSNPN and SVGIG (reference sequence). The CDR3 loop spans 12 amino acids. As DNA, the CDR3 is TGTGCCTGGAGTGTAGGACAGTTTGAAGCTTTCTTT. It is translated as CAWSVGQFEAFF.

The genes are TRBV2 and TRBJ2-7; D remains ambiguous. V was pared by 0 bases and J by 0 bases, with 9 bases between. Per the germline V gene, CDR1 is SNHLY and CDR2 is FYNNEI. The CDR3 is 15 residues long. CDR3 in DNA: TGTGCCAGCAGTGAAGCGTTGACATTCTCCTACGAGCAGTACTTC. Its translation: CASSEALTFSYEQYF.

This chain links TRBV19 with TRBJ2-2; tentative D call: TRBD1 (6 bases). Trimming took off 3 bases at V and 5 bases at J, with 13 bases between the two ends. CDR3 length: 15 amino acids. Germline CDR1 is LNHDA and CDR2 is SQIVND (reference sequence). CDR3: CASSIGTPRTGELFF. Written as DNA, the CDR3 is TGTGCCAGTAGTATCGGGACACCTAGAACCGGGGAGCTGTTTTTT.

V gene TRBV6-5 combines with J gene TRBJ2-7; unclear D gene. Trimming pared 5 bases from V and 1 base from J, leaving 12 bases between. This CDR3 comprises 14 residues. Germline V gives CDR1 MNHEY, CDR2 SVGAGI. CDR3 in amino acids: CASSSTERSYEQYF. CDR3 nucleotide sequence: TGTGCCAGCAGTAGCACCGAGAGGTCCTACGAGCAGTACTTC.

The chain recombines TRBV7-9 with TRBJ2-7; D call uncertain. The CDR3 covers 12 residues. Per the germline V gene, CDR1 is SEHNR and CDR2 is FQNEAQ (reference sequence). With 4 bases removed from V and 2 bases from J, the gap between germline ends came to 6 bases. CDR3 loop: CASSSLTYEQYF. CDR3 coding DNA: TGTGCCAGCAGCTCGCTAACCTACGAGCAGTACTTC.

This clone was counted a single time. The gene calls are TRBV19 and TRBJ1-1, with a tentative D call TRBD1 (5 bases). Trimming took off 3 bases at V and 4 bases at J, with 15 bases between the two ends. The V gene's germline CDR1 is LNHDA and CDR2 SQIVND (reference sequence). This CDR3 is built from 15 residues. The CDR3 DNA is TGTGCCAGTAGTATTCGGGGGACGGTAGGCACTGAAGCTTTCTTT. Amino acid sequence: CASSIRGTVGTEAFF.

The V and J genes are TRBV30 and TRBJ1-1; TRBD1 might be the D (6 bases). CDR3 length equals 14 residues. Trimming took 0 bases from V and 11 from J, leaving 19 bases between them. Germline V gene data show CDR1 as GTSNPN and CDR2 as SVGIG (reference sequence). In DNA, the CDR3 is TGTGCCTGGAGTGTAGACAGCGGGATCAGGGGCGCTTTCTTT. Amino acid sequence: CAWSVDSGIRGAFF.

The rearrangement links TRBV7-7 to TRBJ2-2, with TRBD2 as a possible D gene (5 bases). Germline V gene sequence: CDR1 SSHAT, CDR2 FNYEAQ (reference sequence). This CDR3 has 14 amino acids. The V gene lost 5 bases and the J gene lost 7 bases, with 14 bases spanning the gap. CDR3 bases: TGTGCCAGCAGCCGGGATGGTTGGGGCGGGGAGCTGTTTTTT. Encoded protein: CASSRDGWGGELFF.

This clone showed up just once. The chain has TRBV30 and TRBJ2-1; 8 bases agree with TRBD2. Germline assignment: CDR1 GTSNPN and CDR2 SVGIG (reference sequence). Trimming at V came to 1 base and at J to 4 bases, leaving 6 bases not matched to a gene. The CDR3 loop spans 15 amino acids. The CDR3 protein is CAWSGWSGSYNEQFF. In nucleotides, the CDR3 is TGTGCCTGGAGTGGCTGGAGCGGGAGTTACAATGAGCAGTTCTTC.